This TCR beta chain was sequenced for a study of OX40 agonist ivuxolimab in advanced cancers. Study observations and caveats: The mean number of expanded clones was higher in CD8+ T cells than in CD4+.

V lost 1 base, J lost 0 bases, and 16 bases lay in between. CDR1 is SGHTA and CDR2 is FQGNSA in the germline V gene. CDR3 length: 17 residues. Data came from immunoSEQ multiplex PCR; TCRdb stores just in-frame clones and leaves some out. The sample has roughly 86,000 clones; 75% to 90% are singletons. This clone showed up just once. Antigen: not known. The sequence came from an adult with an advanced solid tumor such as melanoma, head and neck, liver or kidney cancer. J is TRBJ2-7 and V is TRBV7-2; a weak D match, TRBD2 (5 bases). Material: CD4+ or CD8+ T cells sorted from blood, obtained in a trial of the OX40 agonist ivuxolimab. CDR3 protein: CASSLEWASSSSYEQYF. The CDR3 DNA sequence: TGTGCCAGCAGCTTAGAGTGGGCTAGCAGTAGCTCCTACGAGCAGTACTTC.